Listed below are T cell receptor beta chains from one sample, sequenced in a study of cytotoxic CD8 clonotypes in ibrutinib-treated CLL. Profiled with immunoSEQ multiplex PCR; TCRdb holds only in-frame clones, not every one. Found here are about 140,000 clones, 60% to 80% of them singletons; the top ten hold approximately 30%. Sequences were derived from PBMCs, sampled after 12 months of ibrutinib treatment. The receptors here all came from a human donor with chronic lymphocytic leukemia. CDR3s include the opening cysteine and the closing phenylalanine or tryptophan. The D gene is left open where the match is weak. Only part of the rows carry a size: once, few, many, or a class if the clone is expanded.

D: TRBD1; V: TRBV7-2; size: .; J: TRBJ1-2; DNA: TGTGCCAGCAGCCCAGACAGGGCCAGGAAAGGCTACACCTTC; CDR3: CASSPDRARKGYTF
D: .; V: TRBV9; size: .; J: TRBJ1-1; DNA: TGTGCCAGCAGCGAGAACAGGTTCTCCCCCCCCACTGAAGCTTTCTTT; CDR3: CASSENRFSPPTEAFF
D: .; V: TRBV1; size: .; J: TRBJ1-3; DNA: TGCACCAGCAGCCAGGCCAAATACCGGCGAAACACCATATATTTT; CDR3: CTSSQAKYRRNTIYF
D: .; V: TRBV6-1; size: .; J: TRBJ1-1; DNA: TGTGCCAGCAGTGAAGTAAGACAGAGGGATGAAGCTTTCTTT; CDR3: CASSEVRQRDEAFF
D: .; V: TRBV20-1; size: .; J: TRBJ1-1; DNA: TGCAGTGCTAGATGGGGAACTGAAGCTTTCTTT; CDR3: CSARWGTEAFF
D: .; V: TRBV5-5; size: few; J: TRBJ2-5; DNA: TGTGCCAGCAGCTTGCAAGCGTGGGGGGAGACCCAGTACTTC; CDR3: CASSLQAWGETQYF
D: .; V: TRBV4-2; size: .; J: TRBJ1-1; DNA: TGTGCCAGCAGCCAAGTATCGGCAGGGAGTAACACTGAAGCTTTCTTT; CDR3: CASSQVSAGSNTEAFF
D: .; V: TRBV5-6; size: .; J: TRBJ1-1; DNA: TGTGCCAGCAGCTTGCCCCAGGGGCTCGCTTTCTTT; CDR3: CASSLPQGLAFF
D: TRBD1; V: TRBV5-1; size: .; J: TRBJ2-1; DNA: TGCGCCAGCACGCCCCGGGACAGGGAACACAATGAGCAGTTCTTC; CDR3: CASTPRDREHNEQFF
D: TRBD1; V: TRBV27; size: .; J: TRBJ2-5; DNA: TGTGCCAGCAGACCCGGACAGGCCGGGCAAGAGACCCAGTACTTC; CDR3: CASRPGQAGQETQYF
D: .; V: TRBV19; size: few; J: TRBJ1-5; DNA: TGTGCCAGTAGGGGGGGGCAGGGGAACGATCAGCCCCAGCATTTT; CDR3: CASRGGQGNDQPQHF
D: .; V: TRBV27; size: .; J: TRBJ2-7; DNA: TGTGCCAGCAGTTTATTGGCCAGGGGCTACGAGCAGTACTTC; CDR3: CASSLLARGYEQYF
D: TRBD1; V: TRBV5-8; size: .; J: TRBJ2-7; DNA: TGTGCCAGCAGCCTGGGCCGGGACAGGGGGAACGAGCAGTACTTC; CDR3: CASSLGRDRGNEQYF
D: TRBD1; V: TRBV5-5; size: .; J: TRBJ2-7; DNA: TGTGCCAGCAGCTTTCAGGGGGCTTACGAGCAGTACTTC; CDR3: CASSFQGAYEQYF
D: .; V: TRBV28; size: .; J: TRBJ2-5; DNA: TGTGCCAGCGCGCCGGGGGACATGGTCACAAGGCTTGGGGCCCAGTACTTC; CDR3: CASAPGDMVTRLGAQYF
D: .; V: TRBV5-1; size: .; J: TRBJ2-5; DNA: TGCGCCAGCAGCTTGGTGTTTCAGTTGCAAGAGACCCAGTACTTC; CDR3: CASSLVFQLQETQYF
D: .; V: TRBV18; size: .; J: TRBJ1-4; DNA: TGTGCCAGCTCACCAGGACAGACAACAACTAATGAAAAACTGTTTTTT; CDR3: CASSPGQTTTNEKLFF
D: .; V: TRBV28; size: .; J: TRBJ2-7; DNA: TGTGCCAGCAGTTTAAGGGGACTTACCCTGGGGGTCGAGCAGTACTTC; CDR3: CASSLRGLTLGVEQYF
D: TRBD2; V: TRBV20-1; size: .; J: TRBJ2-1; DNA: TGCAGTGCTAGCGGGGGGAGTGAGCAGTTCTTC; CDR3: CSASGGSEQFF
D: TRBD1; V: TRBV19; size: .; J: TRBJ1-2; DNA: TGTGCCAGTAGTACCTCACAGGGGCTTGGGTATGGCTACACCTTC; CDR3: CASSTSQGLGYGYTF
D: .; V: TRBV7-3; size: .; J: TRBJ1-5; DNA: TGTGCCAGCAGCCCCCGGGACAACTATCAGCCCCAGCATTTT; CDR3: CASSPRDNYQPQHF
D: .; V: TRBV19; size: .; J: TRBJ1-5; DNA: TGTGCCAGTAGTATAGATGGGGGGACGGATCGCAAGCCCCAGCATTTT; CDR3: CASSIDGGTDRKPQHF
D: TRBD2; V: TRBV9; size: .; J: TRBJ2-2; DNA: TGTGCCAGCAGCGTATGGGGAGCGGGAGGCCCCACCGGGGAGCTGTTTTTT; CDR3: CASSVWGAGGPTGELFF
D: .; V: TRBV28; size: .; J: TRBJ1-1; DNA: TGTGCCAGCAGTTTGGGTATCCTTGAAGCTTTCTTT; CDR3: CASSLGILEAFF
D: .; V: TRBV18; size: .; J: TRBJ1-2; DNA: TGTGCCAGCTCACCGACCCCTCTCGGGACCTTACATGGCTACACCTTC; CDR3: CASSPTPLGTLHGYTF
D: .; V: TRBV2; size: .; J: TRBJ1-3; DNA: TGTGCCAGCGCCCACTACGGGACATCGCCTGGAAACACCATATATTTT; CDR3: CASAHYGTSPGNTIYF
D: .; V: TRBV23-1; size: .; J: TRBJ1-5; DNA: TGCGCCAGCAGTCAAGCGAAGACCGGTAGCAATCAGCCCCAGCATTTT; CDR3: CASSQAKTGSNQPQHF
D: .; V: TRBV7-9; size: .; J: TRBJ1-1; DNA: TGTGCCAGCAGCTCCAGGGAGCACACTGAAGCTTTCTTT; CDR3: CASSSREHTEAFF
D: TRBD1; V: TRBV30; size: .; J: TRBJ2-7; DNA: TGTGCCTGGAGAATCGGGACAGGGGCTTACGAGCAGTACTTC; CDR3: CAWRIGTGAYEQYF
D: TRBD2; V: TRBV2; size: .; J: TRBJ2-1; DNA: TGTGCCAGCAGTCGGGAAGGACTAGCAAATGAGCAGTTCTTC; CDR3: CASSREGLANEQFF
D: .; V: TRBV7-9; size: .; J: TRBJ2-7; DNA: TGTGCCAGCAGCTCCGGAACAGTGAACGAGCAGTACTTC; CDR3: CASSSGTVNEQYF
D: TRBD2; V: TRBV7-3; size: .; J: TRBJ2-2; DNA: TGTGCCAGCAGCTTAGTGCGGGAGGGCCTATTCACCGGGGAGCTGTTTTTT; CDR3: CASSLVREGLFTGELFF
D: TRBD1; V: TRBV18; size: .; J: TRBJ2-7; DNA: TGTGCCAGCTCCGACCAGGAGTTTTTAGTCAACCCCGGACAGGGAGCTAACCGATTC; CDR3: CASSDQEFLVNPGQGANRF
D: .; V: TRBV19; size: .; J: TRBJ2-1; DNA: TGTGCCAGTAGTCTCCTCAATGAGCAGTTCTTC; CDR3: CASSLLNEQFF
D: .; V: TRBV27; size: .; J: TRBJ1-5; DNA: TGTGCCAGCAGTTTAAGGAGTTTGAGCAATCAGCCCCAGCATTTT; CDR3: CASSLRSLSNQPQHF
D: .; V: TRBV7-2; size: .; J: TRBJ1-2; DNA: TGTGCCAGCAGCACCCAACAGATCTCGGGTGGCTACACCTTC; CDR3: CASSTQQISGGYTF